Listed below are T cell receptor beta chains from one sample, sequenced in a study of shared clonotypes between healthy human individuals. Libraries were prepared by immunoSEQ multiplex PCR; TCRdb keeps only in-frame clonotypes and omits some of them. The top ten hold approximately 0.9% of the sample, which has about 1.1 million clones, 70% to 80% seen once. The sample taken for sequencing was memory CD4+ T cells from PBMCs. The source is a man aged 18 to 35 in good health. Some clones in this sample may be carry-over from other donors' samples. Each CDR3 is given with its conserved first and last residue. The order of the fields is D gene, clone size, J gene, CDR3 length, V gene, CDR3 protein, CDR3 DNA. The D gene is left open where the match is weak. Rows give clone size only sometimes, using once, few, many, or a class for an expanded clone.

TRBD1	-	TRBJ1-2	16	TRBV27	CASSLGGTGIIYGYTF	TGTGCCAGCAGTTTAGGGGGGACAGGGATAATCTATGGCTACACCTTC
-	-	TRBJ2-6	20	TRBV4-3	CASSHPSGGRPSSGANVLTF	TGCGCCAGCAGCCACCCCTCAGGAGGGCGCCCCAGCTCTGGGGCCAACGTCCTGACTTTC
-	-	TRBJ1-1	14	TRBV27	CASSPRTGNTEAFF	TGTGCCAGCAGCCCTCGGACGGGAAACACTGAAGCTTTCTTT
TRBD1	-	TRBJ1-2	15	TRBV19	CASSTSGTGNYGYTF	TGTGCCAGTAGTACTTCCGGGACAGGGAACTATGGCTACACCTTC
-	-	TRBJ1-4	16	TRBV14	CASSQRQSTTNEKLFF	TGTGCCAGCAGCCAACGACAGAGCACAACTAATGAAAAACTGTTTTTT
-	-	TRBJ1-5	15	TRBV19	CASSTSGGSNQPQHF	TGTGCCAGTAGTACATCAGGTGGAAGCAATCAGCCCCAGCATTTT
TRBD1	-	TRBJ1-2	13	TRBV27	CASSWTGAMGYTF	TGTGCCAGCAGCTGGACAGGCGCGATGGGCTACACCTTC
-	few	TRBJ1-5	15	TRBV19	CASSTASLYDQPQHF	TGTGCCAGTAGCACCGCCTCTTTGTACGATCAGCCCCAGCATTTT
-	-	TRBJ1-2	14	TRBV9	CASSVGSDNYGYTF	TGTGCCAGCAGCGTAGGGTCGGATAACTATGGCTACACCTTC
-	-	TRBJ1-1	15	TRBV5-1	CASSLSSAANTEAFF	TGCGCCAGCAGCTTGAGCTCGGCAGCGAACACTGAAGCTTTCTTT
-	-	TRBJ2-5	12	TRBV5-1	CASSPGTKSQYF	TGCGCCAGCAGCCCCGGGACAAAGTCCCAGTACTTC
TRBD2	-	TRBJ2-7	15	TRBV5-1	CASSLEPQGLDEQYF	TGCGCCAGCAGCTTGGAACCCCAGGGACTAGACGAGCAGTACTTC
-	many	TRBJ2-7	15	TRBV9	CASSVDPRGIYEQYF	TGTGCCAGCAGCGTAGACCCACGGGGGATCTACGAGCAGTACTTC
-	-	TRBJ1-1	14	TRBV28	CASSLPSGGTEAFF	TGTGCCAGCAGTTTGCCCAGTGGGGGCACTGAAGCTTTCTTT
-	-	TRBJ1-3	14	TRBV29-1	CSAGGGFSGNTIYF	TGCAGCGCAGGCGGCGGGTTCTCTGGAAACACCATATATTTT
-	once	TRBJ2-3	14	TRBV5-4	CASSLERLEDTQYF	TGTGCCAGCAGCTTGGAAAGGCTCGAGGATACGCAGTATTTT
-	-	TRBJ1-1	15	TRBV15	CATSEGGLMNTEAFF	TGTGCCACCAGCGAGGGTGGCCTGATGAACACTGAAGCTTTCTTT
-	-	TRBJ1-2	15	TRBV28	CASRDDTHPNYGYTF	TGTGCCAGCAGGGACGATACACACCCTAACTATGGCTACACCTTC
TRBD2	-	TRBJ2-1	15	TRBV28	CASSLPLASYNEQFF	TGTGCCAGCAGTTTACCACTAGCGTCCTACAATGAGCAGTTCTTC
TRBD1	-	TRBJ2-5	15	TRBV5-1	CASSDPQGAGETQYF	TGCGCCAGCAGCGACCCACAGGGGGCTGGAGAGACCCAGTACTTC
-	few	TRBJ2-1	14	TRBV29-1	CSVGPIGGGNEQFF	TGCAGCGTTGGCCCCATTGGGGGTGGTAATGAGCAGTTCTTC
TRBD1	-	TRBJ2-3	14	TRBV29-1	CSVEDGTGTDTQYF	TGCAGCGTTGAAGACGGGACAGGCACAGATACGCAGTATTTT
TRBD1	-	TRBJ1-1	16	TRBV7-8	CASSKQPTGVYTEAFF	TGTGCCAGCAGCAAACAACCCACAGGGGTTTACACTGAAGCTTTCTTT
-	-	TRBJ1-5	17	TRBV10-3	CAISDWGGGRGNQPQHF	TGTGCCATCAGTGATTGGGGAGGAGGAAGGGGCAATCAGCCCCAGCATTTT
-	-	TRBJ1-3	16	TRBV5-4	CASTTGGGNSGNTIYF	TGTGCCAGCACCACAGGAGGGGGAAACTCTGGAAACACCATATATTTT
-	-	TRBJ2-3	14	TRBV28	CASSPPLATDTQYF	TGTGCCAGCAGTCCTCCTTTAGCCACAGATACGCAGTATTTT
-	-	TRBJ2-5	16	TRBV15	CATSRSKVGDQETQYF	TGTGCCACCAGCAGAAGCAAGGTCGGAGACCAAGAGACCCAGTACTTC
-	few	TRBJ1-5	14	TRBV10-3	CAISGGWGHQPQHF	TGTGCCATCAGTGGGGGATGGGGGCATCAGCCCCAGCATTTT
TRBD2	-	TRBJ2-7	17	TRBV19	CASSIVLLAGPSYEQYF	TGTGCCAGTAGTATCGTTCTTCTAGCGGGCCCCTCCTACGAGCAGTACTTC
-	-	TRBJ2-3	14	TRBV7-3	CASSLSRDTDTQYF	TGTGCCAGCAGCTTATCCAGGGATACAGATACGCAGTATTTT
-	-	TRBJ1-5	14	TRBV6-4	CASSDSEGAQPQHF	TGTGCCAGCAGTGACTCCGAGGGAGCTCAGCCCCAGCATTTT
-	-	TRBJ2-7	15	TRBV15	CATSRDSGTYYEQYF	TGTGCCACCAGCAGAGACTCAGGGACTTACTACGAGCAGTACTTC
TRBD1	-	TRBJ1-3	15	TRBV30	CAWGTDRAAGNTIYF	TGTGCCTGGGGCACCGACAGGGCAGCTGGAAACACCATATATTTT
TRBD2	-	TRBJ2-1	15	TRBV4-2	CASSQGGTRSIEQFF	TGTGCCAGCAGCCAAGGGGGGACTAGGAGTATTGAGCAGTTCTTC
-	few	TRBJ1-1	10	TRBV28	CASGNTEAFF	TGTGCCAGCGGGAACACTGAAGCTTTCTTT
TRBD2	-	TRBJ2-3	15	TRBV9	CASSVGLAGGDTQYF	TGTGCCAGCAGCGTAGGGCTAGCGGGGGGAGATACGCAGTATTTT
-	-	TRBJ2-1	13	TRBV6-6	CASSPRWDNEQFF	TGTGCCAGCAGTCCACGATGGGACAATGAGCAGTTCTTC